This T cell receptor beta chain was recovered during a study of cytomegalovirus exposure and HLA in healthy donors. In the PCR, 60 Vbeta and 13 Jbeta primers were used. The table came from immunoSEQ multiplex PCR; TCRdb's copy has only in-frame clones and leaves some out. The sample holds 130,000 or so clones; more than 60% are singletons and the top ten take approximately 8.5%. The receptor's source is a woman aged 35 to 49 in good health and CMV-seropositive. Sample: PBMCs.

The CDR3 here is CASSPRNEQFF. In nucleotides, the CDR3 is TGTGCCAGCAGTCCGCGAAATGAGCAGTTCTTC. V and J are TRBV28 and TRBJ2-1; no clear D. Germline V gene lookup returns CDR1 MDHEN and CDR2 SYDVKM. Trimming cost V 5 bases and J 7 bases, with 6 bases left between them. The CDR3 is 11 residues long.